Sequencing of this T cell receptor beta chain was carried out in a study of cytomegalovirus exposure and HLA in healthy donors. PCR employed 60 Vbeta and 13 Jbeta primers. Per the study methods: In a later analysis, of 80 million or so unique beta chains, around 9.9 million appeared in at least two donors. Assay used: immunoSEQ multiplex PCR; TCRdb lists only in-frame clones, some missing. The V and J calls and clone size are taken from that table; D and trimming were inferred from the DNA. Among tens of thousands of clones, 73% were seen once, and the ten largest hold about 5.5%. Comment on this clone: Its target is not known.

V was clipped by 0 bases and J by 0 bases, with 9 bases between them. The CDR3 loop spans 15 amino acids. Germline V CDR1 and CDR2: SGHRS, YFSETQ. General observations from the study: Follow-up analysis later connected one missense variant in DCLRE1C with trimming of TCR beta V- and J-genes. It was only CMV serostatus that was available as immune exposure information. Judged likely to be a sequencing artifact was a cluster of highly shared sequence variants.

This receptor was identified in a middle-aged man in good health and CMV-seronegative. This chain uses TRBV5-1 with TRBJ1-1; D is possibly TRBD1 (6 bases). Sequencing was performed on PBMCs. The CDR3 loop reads CASSLGQGMNTEAFF. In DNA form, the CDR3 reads TGCGCCAGCAGCTTGGGTCAGGGGATGAACACTGAAGCTTTCTTT.